This TCR beta chain was profiled in a study of cytomegalovirus exposure and HLA in healthy donors. Overall study results and limits: Analysis was carried out at a later point, and it linked a missense DCLRE1C variant to TCR beta V- and J-gene trimming.

The PCR had 60 Vbeta and 13 Jbeta primers. Authors' processing steps: An analysis that came later counted some 85 million unique TCR beta chains, 9 million to 12 million shared. The assay was immunoSEQ multiplex PCR, and TCRdb's table has in-frame clones only and misses some. D and trimming come from the DNA, and the V and J calls and clone size come from that table. Of about 130,000 clones in the sample, roughly 17% were seen once. About this clone itself: Its antigen is not identified.

V lost 1 base to trimming and J lost 4 bases; unmatched junction nucleotides: 5. The CDR3 covers 16 residues. CDR1 is SGHRS, CDR2 YFSETQ, per germline. This chain uses TRBV5-1 with TRBJ1-4; 9 bases fit TRBD1. The TCR was taken from a female donor in good health and CMV-seropositive. Sequenced: PBMCs. Written as DNA, the CDR3 is TGCGCCAGCAGCTTGTTAGGGACAGGGCTTAATGAAAAACTGTTTTTT. Its translation: CASSLLGTGLNEKLFF. Complete variable domain (other parts from reference TRBV5-1 and TRBJ1-4): KAGVTQTPRYLIKTRGQQVTLSCSPISGHRSVSWYQQTPGQGLQFLFEYFSETQRNKGNFPGRFSGRQFSNSRSEMNVSTLELGDSALYLCASSLLGTGLNEKLFFGSGTQLSVL.